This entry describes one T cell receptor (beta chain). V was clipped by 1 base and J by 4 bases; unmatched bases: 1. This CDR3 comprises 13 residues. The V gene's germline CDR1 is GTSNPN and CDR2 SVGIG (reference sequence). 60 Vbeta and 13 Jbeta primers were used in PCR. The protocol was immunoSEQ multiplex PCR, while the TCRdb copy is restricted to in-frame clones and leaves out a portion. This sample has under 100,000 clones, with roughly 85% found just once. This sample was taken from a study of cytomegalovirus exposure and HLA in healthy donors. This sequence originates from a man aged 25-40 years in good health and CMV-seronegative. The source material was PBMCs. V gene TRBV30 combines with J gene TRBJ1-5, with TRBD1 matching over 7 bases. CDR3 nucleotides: TGTGCCTGGAGTGGACAGGGAAATCAGCCCCAGCATTTT. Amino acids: CAWSGQGNQPQHF.